This T cell receptor (beta chain) is drawn from a study of stem cell transplantation in POMP-related autoinflammatory disease. The CDR3 runs to 11 residues. The V and J ends lost 1 base and 7 bases respectively, with 2 bases between them. CDR1 and CDR2 from the germline V gene are SGHAT and FQNNGV. Assay used: immunoSEQ multiplex PCR; TCRdb lists only in-frame clones, some missing. The sample shows 6,500 to 10,000 clones, over 75% of them seen only once. The specimen was CD8+ T cells from PBMCs, collected after stem cell transplantation. The rearrangement joins TRBV11-2 to TRBJ2-1; D uncertain. The TCR sequence derives from a human patient with POMP-related autoinflammation and immune dysregulation (PRAID). Some of these T cells may belong to the graft donor. The CDR3 DNA is TGTGCCAGCAGCTTAGGTAATGAGCAGTTCTTC. This codes for CASSLGNEQFF.